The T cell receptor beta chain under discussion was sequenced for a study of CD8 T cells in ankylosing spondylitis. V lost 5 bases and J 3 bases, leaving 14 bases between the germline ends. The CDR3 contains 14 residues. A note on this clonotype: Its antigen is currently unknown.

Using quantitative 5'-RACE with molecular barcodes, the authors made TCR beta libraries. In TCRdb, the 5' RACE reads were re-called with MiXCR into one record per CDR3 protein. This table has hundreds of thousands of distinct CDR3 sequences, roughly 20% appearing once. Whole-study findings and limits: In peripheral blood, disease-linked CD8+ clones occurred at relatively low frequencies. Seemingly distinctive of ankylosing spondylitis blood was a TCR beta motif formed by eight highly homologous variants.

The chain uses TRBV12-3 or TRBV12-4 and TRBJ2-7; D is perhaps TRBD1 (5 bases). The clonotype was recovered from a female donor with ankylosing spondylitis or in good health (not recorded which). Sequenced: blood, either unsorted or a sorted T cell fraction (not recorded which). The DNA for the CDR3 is TGTGCCAGCAGTCCAAGAGGACACTACTACGAGCAGTACTTC. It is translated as CASSPRGHYYEQYF.